The 6 T cell receptor beta chains given below trace back to one sample, sequenced in a study of CD8+CD57+ T cells in acquired aplastic anemia. Genomic DNA constituted the template upon which TCR beta VDJ and CDR3 profiling was performed. In TCRdb, the reads were re-called with MiXCR into one record per CDR3 protein. Among some 210,000 distinct CDR3 sequences listed, over 60% were seen once. The sequenced material came from sorted CD4+, CD8+, or CD8+CD57+ T cells (not recorded which) from PBMCs. These receptor sequences come from a human donor in good health.

The chain couples TRBV20-1 to TRBJ1-1; D gene uncertain. Deletions cut 1 base from V and 3 bases from J, with 12 bases between. Germline V gives CDR1 DFQATT, CDR2 SNEGSKA (reference sequence). CDR3 size: 14 residues. In DNA form, the CDR3 reads TGCAGTGCTAGAGGGGAAAAGGGATACACTGAAGCTTTCTTT. Translating it yields CSARGEKGYTEAFF.

V and J are TRBV7-2 and TRBJ1-1; maybe TRBD1 (5 bases). Germline assignment: CDR1 SGHTA and CDR2 FQGNSA. There are 15 residues in the CDR3. V was trimmed by 1 base and J by 1 base, leaving 10 bases between them. CDR3 sequence reads: CASSLDGHPNTEAFF. The CDR3 DNA follows: TGTGCCAGCAGCTTAGATGGACACCCGAACACTGAAGCTTTCTTT.

V and J are TRBV7-9 and TRBJ2-2, with D perhaps TRBD1 (6 bases). This CDR3 comprises 12 residues. Trimming took 3 bases from V and 12 from J, leaving 11 bases between them. Germline CDR1 SEHNR, CDR2 FQNEAQ (reference sequence). CDR3 nucleotide sequence: TGTGCCAGCAGCTTCTCAGGGGCTAAGCTGTTTTTT. This encodes CASSFSGAKLFF.

The rearrangement joins TRBV6-4 to TRBJ2-7; D remains unclear. The V end lost 4 bases, the J end lost 0 bases, and 10 bases lay between the germline ends. The germline CDR1 and CDR2 sequences are MRHNA and SNTAGT. The CDR3 sequence is 14 residues long. The CDR3 DNA sequence: TGTGCCAGCAGTGCTAGAGCGTCCTCCTACGAGCAGTACTTC. Protein product: CASSARASSYEQYF.

The chain recombines TRBV7-9 with TRBJ2-5; 7 positions agree with TRBD2. This CDR3 has 15 residues. Germline trimming cut 0 bases from V and 5 bases from J; bases unmatched to any gene: 6. From germline, CDR1 is SEHNR and CDR2 FQNEAQ (reference sequence). The CDR3 DNA follows: TGTGCCAGCAGCTTAGCTGGCGGGAGAGGGGAGACCCAGTACTTC. It translates to CASSLAGGRGETQYF.

The gene calls are TRBV2 and TRBJ1-1, with 7 bases lining up with TRBD1. The CDR3 loop spans 14 amino acids. V lost 4 bases, J lost 5 bases, and 7 bases stayed unmatched. The germline V gene has CDR1 SNHLY and CDR2 FYNNEI. CDR3 sequence (DNA): TGTGCCAGCAGTGTAAACAGGGGCTGGACTGAAGCTTTCTTT. It translates to CASSVNRGWTEAFF. Supplemented by reference TRBV2 and TRBJ1-1, the full variable domain reads EPEVTQTPSHQVTQMGQEVILRCVPISNHLYFYWYRQILGQKVEFLVSFYNNEISEKSEIFDDQFSVERPDGSNFTLKIRSTKLEDSAMYFCASSVNRGWTEAFFGQGTRLTVV.